This is a list of T cell receptor beta chains from one sample in a study of T cell responses to AZD1222 COVID-19 vaccine. TCRdb keeps only in-frame clones here, not all; method: immunoSEQ multiplex PCR. Of about 84,000 clones listed, 70% to 90% are singletons. The starting material was peripheral blood, obtained 28 days after the second AZD1222 dose. These TCRs come from an adult who received the AZD1222 COVID-19 vaccine. The CDR3 runs from the conserved cysteine through the conserved F or W. D genes are given only for firm matches. For some rows the clone size is stated as once, few or many, or as a class when expanded; others skip it.

clone size	D gene	V gene	J gene	CDR3 DNA	CDR3 protein
.	.	TRBV7-9	TRBJ1-4	TGTGCCAGCAGCCACGGGGCACCCGAAAAACTGTTTTTT	CASSHGAPEKLFF
few	TRBD1	TRBV7-2	TRBJ1-1	TGTGCCAGCAGCCCATACGACAGGGGGAATGCTGAAGCTTTCTTT	CASSPYDRGNAEAFF
.	.	TRBV25-1	TRBJ1-1	TGTGCCAGCAGTGGGCGCCCAACCGATGAAGCTTTCTTT	CASSGRPTDEAFF
.	.	TRBV10-3	TRBJ2-3	TGTGCCATCAGTCCTGGCGGGGGCGGGGATACGCAGTATTTT	CAISPGGGGDTQYF
.	TRBD1	TRBV6-6	TRBJ1-3	TGTGCCAGCAGACCCGGGACAGCCTCTGGAAACACCATATATTTT	CASRPGTASGNTIYF
.	.	TRBV15	TRBJ1-4	TGTGCCACCAGCAGACGTGCGGAACCTAATGAAAAACTGTTTTTT	CATSRRAEPNEKLFF
.	.	TRBV10-3	TRBJ2-2	TGTGCCATCAGTGAGTCGAGCGCCGGGGAGCTGTTTTTT	CAISESSAGELFF
.	.	TRBV10-3	TRBJ1-1	TGTGCCATCAGTGCCAGGGATGGGAACACTGAAGCTTTCTTT	CAISARDGNTEAFF
.	TRBD2	TRBV18	TRBJ2-1	TGTGCCAGCTCACCGACTAGCGGGGGCGTCTCCTACAATGAGCAGTTCTTC	CASSPTSGGVSYNEQFF
.	.	TRBV10-3	TRBJ1-2	TGTGCCCATGGGATGGGGGCAAACTATGGCTACACCTTC	CAHGMGANYGYTF
once	.	TRBV18	TRBJ1-1	TGTGCCAGCTCACCGGCGGCAGGGACTGAAGCTTTCTTT	CASSPAAGTEAFF
.	.	TRBV4-2	TRBJ2-3	TGTGCCAGCAGCCAAGATGAGGGGCGGGGCTTCACAGATACGCAGTATTTT	CASSQDEGRGFTDTQYF
.	TRBD1	TRBV5-6	TRBJ2-7	TGTGCCAGCAGCTTACAGGGGGTGTCGTGGGAGCAGTACTTC	CASSLQGVSWEQYF
.	.	TRBV3-1/TRBV3-2	TRBJ2-6	TGTGCCAGCAGCCAAAGGGCCCGGGTGGTCTCTGGGGCCAACGTCCTGACTTTC	CASSQRARVVSGANVLTF
.	.	TRBV5-4	TRBJ1-4	TGTGCCAGCAGCCCACGGGAGGGGTTTGAAAAACTGTTTTTT	CASSPREGFEKLFF
.	TRBD1	TRBV11-2	TRBJ1-5	TGTGCCAGCAGCTTAGGCGACAGGGAGGATCAGCCCCAGCATTTT	CASSLGDREDQPQHF
.	.	TRBV28	TRBJ1-4	TGTGCCAGCAGTTTGAAGGGGAAACTGTTTTTT	CASSLKGKLFF
.	.	TRBV5-4	TRBJ1-1	TGTGCCAGCAGCCTTGTCTCGAACACTGAAGCTTTCTTT	CASSLVSNTEAFF
.	.	TRBV18	TRBJ1-2	TGTGCCAGCTCACCATCCGACAGCTACTATGGCTACACCTTC	CASSPSDSYYGYTF
.	TRBD1	TRBV15	TRBJ2-1	TGTGCCACCAGCGGTACGGTAAATTTACAGGGGGCTGATGGTTTCAATGAGCAGTTCTTC	CATSGTVNLQGADGFNEQFF
.	.	TRBV11-2	TRBJ2-3	TGTGCCAGCAGCTTAGGCGGGTCCCCACCAGATACGCAGTATTTT	CASSLGGSPPDTQYF
.	TRBD1	TRBV12-3/TRBV12-4	TRBJ2-1	TGTGCCAGCAGCCAAAGACAGGGAAATGAGCAGTTCTTC	CASSQRQGNEQFF
.	TRBD1	TRBV9	TRBJ1-6	TGTGCCAGCAGCGTAGGGGGACAGGGGTCAGGTGGACCCCTCCACTTT	CASSVGGQGSGGPLHF
.	.	TRBV27	TRBJ2-2	TGTGCCAGCAGTCTGGGGGTTGGCGGGGAGCTGTTTTTT	CASSLGVGGELFF
.	.	TRBV28	TRBJ1-2	TGTGCCAGCCTACAGGGTGCCAACTATGGCTACACCTTC	CASLQGANYGYTF